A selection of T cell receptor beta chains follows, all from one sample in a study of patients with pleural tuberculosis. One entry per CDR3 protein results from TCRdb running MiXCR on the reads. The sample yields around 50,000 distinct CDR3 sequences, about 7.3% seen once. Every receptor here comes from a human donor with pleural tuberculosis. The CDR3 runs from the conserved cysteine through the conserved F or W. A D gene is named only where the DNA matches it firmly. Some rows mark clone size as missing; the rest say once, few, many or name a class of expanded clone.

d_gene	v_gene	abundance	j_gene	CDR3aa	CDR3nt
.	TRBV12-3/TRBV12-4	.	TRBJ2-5	CASSLELSREETQYF	TGTGCCAGCAGTTTAGAATTATCCCGGGAAGAGACCCAGTACTTC
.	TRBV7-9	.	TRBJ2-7	CASSLDSEQYF	TGTGCCAGCAGCTTGGACAGCGAGCAGTACTTC
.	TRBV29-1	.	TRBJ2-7	CSVLHYEQYF	TGCAGCGTTCTCCACTACGAGCAGTACTTC
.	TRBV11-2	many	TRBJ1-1	CASSLIIGPTEAFF	TGTGCCAGCAGCTTGATAATAGGGCCCACTGAAGCTTTCTTT
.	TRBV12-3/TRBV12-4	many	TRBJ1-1	CASSSPGVTKAFF	TGTGCCAGCAGTTCCCCGGGAGTCACCAAAGCTTTCTTT
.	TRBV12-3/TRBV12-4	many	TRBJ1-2	CASSSDSNYGYTF	TGTGCCAGCAGTTCGGACAGTAACTATGGCTACACCTTC
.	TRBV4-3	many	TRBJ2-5	CASSLGRQTQYF	TGCGCCAGCAGCCTCGGTCGACAGACCCAGTACTTC
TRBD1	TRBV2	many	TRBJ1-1	CASSGTGMRTEAFF	TGTGCCAGCAGTGGGACAGGGATGCGAACTGAAGCTTTCTTT
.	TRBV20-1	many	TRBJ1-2	CSAWTINYGYTF	TGCAGTGCTTGGACAATTAACTATGGCTACACCTTC
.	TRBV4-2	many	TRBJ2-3	CASTKSSTDTQYF	TGTGCCAGCACCAAGTCCAGCACAGATACGCAGTATTTT
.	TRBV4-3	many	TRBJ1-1	CASSQSRDTEAFF	TGCGCCAGCAGCCAAAGCAGGGACACTGAAGCTTTCTTT
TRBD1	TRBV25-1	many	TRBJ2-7	CASSPFGTGPSYEQYF	TGTGCCAGCAGTCCGTTTGGGACAGGGCCCTCCTACGAGCAGTACTTC
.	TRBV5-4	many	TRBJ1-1	CASSFDFSTEAFF	TGTGCCAGCAGCTTTGACTTCTCCACTGAAGCTTTCTTT
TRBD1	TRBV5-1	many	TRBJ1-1	CASSDRENEAFF	TGCGCCAGCAGCGACAGGGAGAATGAAGCTTTCTTT
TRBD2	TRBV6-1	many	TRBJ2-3	CASSAGTSGTDTQYF	TGTGCCAGCAGTGCCGGGACTAGCGGTACAGATACGCAGTATTTT
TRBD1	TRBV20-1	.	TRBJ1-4	CSALDLPGTGEEKLFF	TGCAGTGCTCTGGATCTACCCGGGACAGGGGAAGAAAAACTGTTTTTT
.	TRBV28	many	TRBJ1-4	CASSLSGAGTNEKLFF	TGTGCCAGCAGTTTATCAGGGGCGGGAACTAATGAAAAACTGTTTTTT
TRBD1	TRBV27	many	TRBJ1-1	CASQPRGLNTEAFF	TGTGCCAGCCAACCCAGGGGGTTAAACACTGAAGCTTTCTTT
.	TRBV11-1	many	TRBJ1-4	CASTMGGDEKLFF	TGTGCCAGCACCATGGGGGGAGATGAAAAACTGTTTTTT
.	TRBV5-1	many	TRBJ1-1	CASSLVIRGGTEAFF	TGCGCCAGCAGCTTGGTAATAAGGGGCGGTACTGAAGCTTTCTTT
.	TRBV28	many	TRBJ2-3	CASSLPEIADTDTQYF	TGTGCCAGCAGTTTACCAGAGATAGCAGACACAGATACGCAGTATTTT
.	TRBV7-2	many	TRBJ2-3	CASSSKDTQYF	TGTGCCAGCAGCTCAAAAGATACGCAGTATTTT